This TCR beta chain was recorded in a study of blood T cell repertoires in COVID-19. Study in general: The samples span acute and convalescent COVID-19 from the United States, Italy and Spain. PBMCs, B-cell-depleted T cells, or T cells were the source of the cDNA or gDNA that made up the material.

Germline V gives CDR1 SQVTM, CDR2 ANQGSEA. V gave up 4 bases and J gave up 5 bases, with 9 bases separating them. There are 12 residues in the CDR3. Authors' processing steps: Estimation of nucleated cell counts was performed using reference gene primer amplification. Assay used: immunoSEQ multiplex PCR; TCRdb lists only in-frame clones, some missing. The V and J calls and the clone size are those of that table, but D and trimming were determined from the DNA. Found here are 30,000 to 45,000 clones, approximately 84% of them singletons; the top ten hold approximately 32%. The sequencing input was peripheral blood. The gene calls are TRBV29-1 and TRBJ1-5; D is undetermined. The clonotype comes from a man of 80 years or more with active or convalescent COVID-19. The CDR3 spells CSVANADQPQHF. The CDR3 nucleotides read TGCAGCGTTGCAAACGCGGATCAGCCCCAGCATTTT.